This T cell receptor beta chain came from a study of early T cells in non-severe SARS-CoV-2 infection. TCRdb itself ran the 5' RACE reads through MiXCR, one entry per CDR3 protein. The data hold under 20,000 distinct CDR3 sequences, with roughly 4.6% observed a single time. V shed 2 bases and J shed 4 bases, with 4 bases lying between them. Germline V CDR1 and CDR2: SGHTS, YDEGEE. The CDR3 totals 11 residues. Sample: whole blood. V usage is TRBV5-8 and J usage is TRBJ2-7; D unclear. The sequence derives from an adult who was a healthcare worker with PCR-confirmed SARS-CoV-2 infection or an uninfected control (not recorded which). The CDR3 DNA follows: TGTGCCAGCAGCTTAGCGTACGAGCAGTACTTC. As protein: CASSLAYEQYF.